The TCR beta chain described here comes from a study of low-dose radiotherapy and immunotherapy resistance in tumors. The overall study: Intravenous cyclophosphamide 200 mg/m2 was given every two weeks, one day before radiation and immunotherapy. Patients took aspirin 300 mg by mouth once daily. This continued for four cycles, starting on cycle 1 day 1.

This clonotype has at least ten counts. With TRAV- and TRBV-specific primers, first-strand cDNA was made, covering the alpha and beta chains. TCR amplification involved 20 PCR cycles with a constant-region primer and V-primer adapter. MiXCR was run by TCRdb on the reads, yielding one entry per CDR3 protein. The sample comprises about 30,000 distinct CDR3 sequences, around 50% of which are singletons, and roughly 5% rests with the top ten. Germline-derived CDR1 and CDR2 are SGHKS and YYEKEE (reference sequence). The CDR3 is 14 amino acids. Trimming removed 1 base at V and 10 bases at J, with 14 bases between. Time point of the sample: after trial treatment. The treatment was: LDRT plus nivolumab, ipilimumab, low-dose cyclophosphamide and aspirin (RACIN trial). The therapy administered to donors comprised nivolumab, ipilimumab, aspirin, low-dose cyclophosphamide and low-dose radiotherapy. Eligibility criteria specified advanced solid malignancies devoid of tumor-infiltrating lymphocytes.

This sequence originates from a male donor with gallbladder cancer. The sample was PBMCs, taken after low-dose radiotherapy plus immunotherapy. The rearrangement uses TRBV5-5 and TRBJ1-4, with D maybe TRBD1 (5 bases). As DNA, the CDR3 is TGTGCCAGCAGCTTGACTGGGGGGGACCGAAAACTGTTTTTT. It yields the protein CASSLTGGDRKLFF.